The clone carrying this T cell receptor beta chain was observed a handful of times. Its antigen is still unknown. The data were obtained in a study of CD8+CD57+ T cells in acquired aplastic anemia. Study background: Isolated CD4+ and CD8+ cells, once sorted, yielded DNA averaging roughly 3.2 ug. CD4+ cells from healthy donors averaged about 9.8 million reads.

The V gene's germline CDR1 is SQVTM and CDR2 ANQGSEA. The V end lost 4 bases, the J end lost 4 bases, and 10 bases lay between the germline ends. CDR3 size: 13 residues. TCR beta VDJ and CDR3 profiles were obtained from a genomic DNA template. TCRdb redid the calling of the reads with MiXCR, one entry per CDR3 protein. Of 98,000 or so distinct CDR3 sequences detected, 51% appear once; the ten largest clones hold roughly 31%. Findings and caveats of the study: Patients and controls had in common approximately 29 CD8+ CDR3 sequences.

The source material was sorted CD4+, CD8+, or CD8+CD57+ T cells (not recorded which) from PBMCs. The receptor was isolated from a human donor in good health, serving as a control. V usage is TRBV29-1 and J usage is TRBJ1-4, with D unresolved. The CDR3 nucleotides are TGCAGCGTTGGCGGTAGACTTAATGAAAAACTGTTTTTT. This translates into CSVGGRLNEKLFF.